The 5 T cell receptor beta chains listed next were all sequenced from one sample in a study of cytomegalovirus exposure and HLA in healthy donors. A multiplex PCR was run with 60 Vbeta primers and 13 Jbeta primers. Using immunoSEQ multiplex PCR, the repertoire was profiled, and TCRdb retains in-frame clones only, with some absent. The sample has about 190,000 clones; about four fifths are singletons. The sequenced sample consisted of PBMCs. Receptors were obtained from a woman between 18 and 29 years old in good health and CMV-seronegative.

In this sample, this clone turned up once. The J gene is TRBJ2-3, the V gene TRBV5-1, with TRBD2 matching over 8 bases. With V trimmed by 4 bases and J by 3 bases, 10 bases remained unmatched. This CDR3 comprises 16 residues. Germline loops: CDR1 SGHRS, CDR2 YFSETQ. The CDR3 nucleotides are TGCGCCAGCAGCAAAAATTCCGGGACTAGTACAGATACGCAGTATTTT. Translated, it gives CASSKNSGTSTDTQYF.

Written as DNA, the CDR3 is TGTGCCAGCTCACCCAAGACAGGGTTTAATGCTGGGGCCAACGTCCTGACTTTC. Translation gives CASSPKTGFNAGANVLTF. The V gene is TRBV18, the J gene TRBJ2-6, with 7 bases lining up with TRBD1. The CDR3 is 18 residues long. V lost 3 bases, J lost 2 bases, and 10 bases stayed unmatched. Germline V gene sequence: CDR1 KGHSH, CDR2 LQKENI.

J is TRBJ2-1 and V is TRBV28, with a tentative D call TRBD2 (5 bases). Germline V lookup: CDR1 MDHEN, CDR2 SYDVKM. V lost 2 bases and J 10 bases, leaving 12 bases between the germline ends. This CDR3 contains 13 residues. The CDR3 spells CASSLGGRTEQFF. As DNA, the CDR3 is TGTGCCAGCAGTTTAGGCGGGCGTACGGAGCAGTTCTTC.

CDR3 in DNA: TGTGCCGTCACGGCGGGGTGTGGCTACACCTTC. This codes for CAVTAGCGYTF. This chain uses TRBV28 with TRBJ1-2; D ambiguous. CDR1 is MDHEN, CDR2 SYDVKM, per germline. The CDR3 is made up of 11 amino acids. V was shortened by 11 bases and J by 7 bases, with 14 bases between the two germline ends.

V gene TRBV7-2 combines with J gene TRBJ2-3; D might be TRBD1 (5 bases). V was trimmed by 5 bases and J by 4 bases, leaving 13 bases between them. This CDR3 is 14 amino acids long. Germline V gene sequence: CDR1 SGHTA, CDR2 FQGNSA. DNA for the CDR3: TGTGCCAGCAGCCGATTTCTAGGGGCAGATACGCAGTATTTT. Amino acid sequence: CASSRFLGADTQYF.